The 27 T cell receptor beta chains below were found in one sample sequenced in a study of CD8 T cells in Susac syndrome. Reverse transcription of about 0.5 to 1 ug RNA used random hexamers. TCRdb redid the calling of the immunoSEQ multiplex PCR reads with MiXCR, one entry per CDR3 protein. Of roughly 150,000 distinct CDR3 sequences listed, around 95% were seen once; the top ten hold 0.14% to 0.15%. The sequencing input was CD8+ T cells from PBMCs. The source is a human donor with multiple sclerosis.

V gene TRBV20-1 combines with J gene TRBJ2-7; D gene unclear. The V gene lost 0 bases and the J gene lost 1 base, with 10 bases spanning the gap. Germline V gives CDR1 DFQATT, CDR2 SNEGSKA (reference sequence). The CDR3 loop spans 14 amino acids. CDR3 amino acids: CSARDSFLSYEQYF. The CDR3 bases are TGCAGTGCTAGAGATTCGTTCTTGTCCTACGAGCAGTACTTC.

In this sample, this clonotype turned up once. The rearrangement joins TRBV5-6 to TRBJ2-1; the D gene is possibly TRBD2 (6 bases). Trimming stripped 3 bases from V and 0 bases from J, with 13 bases between. This CDR3 region has 16 residues. From germline, CDR1 is SGHDT and CDR2 YYEEEE. CDR3 sequence: CASSSAGYSSYNEQFF. The CDR3 nucleotides read TGTGCCAGCAGCTCGGCGGGGTACAGCTCCTACAATGAGCAGTTCTTC.

This sequence joins TRBV12-2 and TRBJ2-7; the tabulated D call, TRBD1, remains unverified against the DNA. TRBV12-2 is labeled a pseudogene. The length of the CDR3 is 14 residues. CDR3 DNA sequence: TGTGCAAGTCGCTTAGGACAGGGGCCGTACGAGCAGTACTTC. It codes for CASRLGQGPYEQYF.

This chain links TRBV7-8 with TRBJ2-1; D may match TRBD1 or TRBD2 (7 bases each). CDR1 SGHVS and CDR2 FQNEAQ come from the germline V gene. This CDR3 is 15 amino acids long. Trimming removed 5 bases from V and 2 bases from J, with 13 bases in between. DNA of the CDR3: TGTGCCAGCAGCCCGACAGGGAGGGCCTACAATGAGCAGTTCTTC. Its translation is CASSPTGRAYNEQFF.

The chain joins TRBV30 to TRBJ1-3; D is undetermined. CDR3 size: 14 residues. The V end was cut by 4 bases, the J end by 2 bases, with 12 bases between. Germline CDR1 reads GTSNPN; CDR2 reads SVGIG (reference sequence). The CDR3: CAWTVTVTGNTIYF. In DNA form, the CDR3 reads TGTGCCTGGACCGTCACGGTCACTGGAAACACCATATATTTT.

The chain employs TRBV20-1 and TRBJ2-3; D ambiguous. The V and J ends lost 0 bases and 8 bases respectively, with 18 bases between them. Germline CDR1 DFQATT, CDR2 SNEGSKA (reference sequence). The CDR3 runs 15 residues. In DNA form, the CDR3 reads TGCAGTGCTAGAGATGTTGGGCGTTCTCAGAGTACGCAGTATTTT. It encodes CSARDVGRSQSTQYF.

The rearrangement links TRBV30 to TRBJ2-2; tentatively, D is TRBD2 (5 bases). Germline V gives CDR1 GTSNPN, CDR2 SVGIG (reference sequence). CDR3 length: 14 amino acids. Trimming took off 7 bases at V and 4 bases at J, with 16 bases between the two ends. The CDR3 loop is CASSAGAGTGELFF. CDR3 in DNA: TGTGCCTCATCGGCTGGCGCGGGCACCGGGGAGCTGTTTTTT.

The chain uses TRBV3-1 and TRBJ2-1, with a weak D call TRBD2 (5 bases). CDR3 size: 16 residues. V shed 0 bases and J shed 4 bases, with 13 bases lying between them. Germline-derived CDR1 and CDR2 are LGHDT and YNNKEL (reference sequence). The CDR3 DNA is TGTGCCAGCAGCCAAGATCATGGCGGGCAGTACAATGAGCAGTTCTTC. This sequence encodes CASSQDHGGQYNEQFF.

The table lists this clonotype with a count of one. The J gene is TRBJ1-6, the V gene TRBV7-9; D remains ambiguous. CDR3 length: 13 residues. The V and J ends lost 5 bases and 3 bases respectively, with 5 bases between them. Germline CDR1 SEHNR, CDR2 FQNEAQ (reference sequence). CDR3 sequence (DNA): TGTGCCAGCAGCGCAGGCTATAATTCACCCCTCCACTTT. Residues: CASSAGYNSPLHF.

The chain uses TRBV12-3 or TRBV12-4 and TRBJ2-3, with D possibly TRBD2 on 7 matching bases. This CDR3 spans 16 amino acids. V gave up 5 bases and J gave up 4 bases, with 19 bases separating them. The CDR3 coding sequence is TGTGCCAGCAGTAAAGCGTCGGGGGGCGGCGCAGATACGCAGTATTTT. This sequence encodes CASSKASGGGADTQYF.

This chain uses TRBV30 with TRBJ2-1; D unclear. This CDR3 has 15 amino acids. Germline V gene data show CDR1 as GTSNPN and CDR2 as SVGIG (reference sequence). Deletions cut 0 bases from V and 2 bases from J, with 11 bases between. CDR3 coding DNA: TGTGCCTGGAGTGTTGGTGTCACCGCCTACAATGAGCAGTTCTTC. Amino acids: CAWSVGVTAYNEQFF.

This clonotype was found once. The V and J genes are TRBV5-6 and TRBJ1-1; 7 bases align to TRBD1. The length of the CDR3 is 14 residues. CDR1 is SGHDT and CDR2 is YYEEEE in the germline V gene. With 6 bases clipped from V and 3 bases from J, the junction kept 8 bases outside the gene matches. This CDR3 is CASNPGQQDTEAFF. Written as DNA, the CDR3 is TGTGCCAGCAACCCGGGACAGCAAGACACTGAAGCTTTCTTT. Full variable domain (missing parts from reference TRBV5-6 and TRBJ1-1): DAGVTQSPTHLIKTRGQQVTLRCSPKSGHDTVSWYQQALGQGPQFIFQYYEEEERQRGNFPDRFSGHQFPNYSSELNVNALLLGDSALYLCASNPGQQDTEAFFGQGTRLTVV.

The V and J genes are TRBV7-6 and TRBJ1-2; TRBD1 matches 10 bases. The V gene's germline CDR1 is SGHVS and CDR2 FNYEAQ. V dropped 5 bases and J dropped 6; count of bases not matched to a gene: 3. This CDR3 has 13 amino acids. The CDR3 reads CASSGGTGDGYTF. In DNA, the CDR3 is TGTGCCAGCAGCGGTGGGACAGGGGATGGCTACACCTTC.

V is TRBV14 and J is TRBJ2-7; D is uncertain. Trimming pared 4 bases from V and 3 bases from J, leaving 13 bases between. The CDR3 spans 14 residues. Looked up from germline, CDR1 is SGHDN and CDR2 is FVKESK. Here the CDR3 reads CASSPYPFGYEQYV. CDR3 DNA sequence: TGTGCCAGCAGCCCCTATCCGTTCGGCTACGAGCAGTACGTC.

This sequence joins TRBV29-1 and TRBJ1-1, with 7 positions matching TRBD1. The germline V gene has CDR1 SQVTM and CDR2 ANQGSEA. V trimming: 6 bases; J trimming: 7 bases; junction bases outside the gene matches: 8. CDR3 size: 12 residues. CDR3 protein: CSVETGRVEAFF. The CDR3 DNA sequence: TGCAGCGTGGAGACAGGGAGAGTTGAAGCTTTCTTT.

V gene TRBV30 combines with J gene TRBJ2-5; 7 positions match TRBD2. Germline loops: CDR1 GTSNPN, CDR2 SVGIG (reference sequence). After removal of 0 bases from V and 1 base from J, the junction contained 8 bases not matched to a gene. CDR3 size: 16 residues. CDR3 in DNA: TGTGCCTGGAGTGTTACCCGACTAGCAATCCAAGAGACCCAGTACTTC. Translated: CAWSVTRLAIQETQYF.

The table lists this clonotype with a count of one. This chain connects TRBV7-9 to TRBJ2-5; TRBD1 matches 9 bases. This CDR3 region has 15 residues. V lost 3 bases to trimming and J lost 2 bases; unmatched junction nucleotides: 4. Germline V gives CDR1 SEHNR, CDR2 FQNEAQ (reference sequence). The CDR3: CASSFTGQGQETQYF. The CDR3 DNA follows: TGTGCCAGCAGCTTCACGGGACAGGGACAAGAGACCCAGTACTTC.

The chain has TRBV27 and TRBJ1-1; no clear D. The ends were cut back, 2 bases at V and 0 bases at J, with 10 bases in the middle. The CDR3 covers 15 residues. Germline V gives CDR1 MNHEY, CDR2 SMNVEV (reference sequence). CDR3 in amino acids: CASSLNPEMNTEAFF. The CDR3 coding sequence is TGTGCCAGCAGTTTAAACCCAGAGATGAACACTGAAGCTTTCTTT.

The genes are TRBV7-3 and TRBJ2-3, with D uncertain. The V and J ends lost 5 bases and 6 bases respectively, with 9 bases between them. The CDR3 length is 12 residues. Germline V CDR1 and CDR2: SGHTA, FQGTGA. For the CDR3, the DNA is TGTGCCAGCAGCCCCAACGATGATACGCAGTATTTT. As protein: CASSPNDDTQYF. The whole variable domain, filled in from reference TRBV7-3 and TRBJ2-3, reads GAGVSQTPSNKVTEKGKYVELRCDPISGHTALYWYRQSLGQGPEFLIYFQGTGAADDSGLPNDRFFAVRPEGSVSTLKIQRTERGDSAVYLCASSPNDDTQYFGPGTRLTVL.

This clonotype occurred once. The V gene is TRBV20-1, the J gene TRBJ1-1; no clear D gene. This CDR3 region has 15 residues. V lost 2 bases, J lost 1 base, and 14 bases lay in between. CDR1 and CDR2 (germline): DFQATT, SNEGSKA (reference sequence). The CDR3 DNA reads TGCAGTGCTAGAAATGTGAGGGCCCCGAACACTGAAGCTTTCTTT. As protein: CSARNVRAPNTEAFF.

This chain connects TRBV29-1 to TRBJ2-3; 7 bases agree with TRBD1. CDR1 is SQVTM, CDR2 ANQGSEA, per germline. The CDR3 sequence is 15 residues long. With 6 bases clipped from V and 1 base from J, the junction kept 10 bases outside the gene matches. This CDR3 is CSVAETGRGTDTQYF. The CDR3 DNA is TGCAGCGTGGCGGAGACAGGGCGAGGCACAGATACGCAGTATTTT.

The rearrangement joins TRBV3-1 to TRBJ2-3, with D unclear. V lost 7 bases and J lost 2, with 7 bases in between. The CDR3 runs 12 residues. In germline, CDR1 is LGHDT, CDR2 YNNKEL (reference sequence). The CDR3 sequence is CASNSFTDTQYF. CDR3 coding DNA: TGTGCCAGCAATTCGTTCACAGATACGCAGTATTTT.

This clonotype has only one observation. This chain uses TRBV15 with TRBJ1-4; the match to TRBD1 covers 9 bases. The V gene end was trimmed by 1 base and the J gene end by 7 bases; junction bases not matched to a gene: 7. The germline CDR1 and CDR2 sequences are LNHNV and YYDKDF (reference sequence). This CDR3 is 16 amino acids long. The CDR3 nucleotides read TGTGCCACCAGCAGAGCGGGACAGGGAAGGGGTGAAAAACTGTTTTTT. Its translation: CATSRAGQGRGEKLFF.

This clonotype was picked up a small number of times. The chain joins TRBV7-9 to TRBJ1-2; D possibly corresponds to TRBD1 (5 bases). CDR1 SEHNR and CDR2 FQNEAQ come from the germline V gene (reference sequence). With 6 bases removed from V and 3 bases from J, the gap between germline ends came to 11 bases. The CDR3 is made up of 13 amino acids. The CDR3 loop is CASSYGTDYGYTF. CDR3 nucleotide sequence: TGTGCCAGCAGTTACGGGACGGACTATGGCTACACCTTC.

DNA of the CDR3: TGTGCCAGCAGCGTAAGTAGCAATCAGCCCCAGCATTTT. Protein sequence: CASSVSSNQPQHF. The chain uses TRBV9 and TRBJ1-5; D call uncertain. CDR1 is SGDLS and CDR2 is YYNGEE in the germline V gene. This CDR3 region has 13 residues. The V and J ends lost 1 base and 0 bases respectively, with 2 bases between them.

This chain links TRBV2 with TRBJ2-7, with 8 positions matching TRBD2. Looked up from germline, CDR1 is SNHLY and CDR2 is FYNNEI. Trimming removed 5 bases from V and 4 bases from J; junction bases left unmatched: 10. The CDR3 is 15 amino acids. CDR3 residues: CASSIGLARGYEQYF. The CDR3, as DNA: TGTGCCAGCAGTATTGGACTAGCAAGGGGGTACGAGCAGTACTTC. Full variable domain (rest looked up from reference TRBV2 and TRBJ2-7): EPEVTQTPSHQVTQMGQEVILRCVPISNHLYFYWYRQILGQKVEFLVSFYNNEISEKSEIFDDQFSVERPDGSNFTLKIRSTKLEDSAMYFCASSIGLARGYEQYFGPGTRLTVT.

The chain recombines TRBV24-1 with TRBJ2-3; no clear D. The V end was cut by 5 bases, the J end by 7 bases, with 6 bases between. This CDR3 is 11 amino acids long. Germline V CDR1 and CDR2: KGHDR, SFDVKD. CDR3 loop: CATSAANTQYF. The DNA of the CDR3 is TGTGCCACCAGTGCTGCGAATACGCAGTATTTT.